The 21 T cell receptor beta chains given below trace back to one sample, sequenced in a study of response to subunit inactivated influenza vaccine. TCRdb fed the RT-PCR reads into MiXCR, producing one record per CDR3 protein. The sample records some 500,000 distinct CDR3 sequences, 10% to 15% being singletons. Specimen: PBMCs from blood, collected more than 35 days after vaccination. The receptors shown here come from a man aged 50 to 59 who received an inactivated influenza vaccine.

The chain carries TRBV4-3 and TRBJ2-2; 9 bases map to TRBD2. The CDR3 has 14 residues. Looked up from germline, CDR1 is LGHNA and CDR2 is YSLEER. The ends lost 8 bases at V and 7 bases at J; junction bases unmatched: 8. The CDR3 DNA follows: TGCGCCAGCGGCCTAGCGGGGCTGGACGGGGAGCTGTTTTTT. Translation gives CASGLAGLDGELFF.

V usage is TRBV20-1 and J usage is TRBJ1-1; D remains unclear. Germline CDR1 DFQATT, CDR2 SNEGSKA (reference sequence). Trimming pared 0 bases from V and 0 bases from J, leaving 5 bases between. The CDR3 is made up of 13 amino acids. The CDR3 nucleotides read TGCAGTGCTAGAGATTTGGTGAACACTGAAGCTTTCTTT. The encoded protein is CSARDLVNTEAFF.

This clonotype was detected a few times. The rearrangement uses TRBV28 and TRBJ1-1; D is unresolved. The CDR3 totals 13 residues. V was clipped by 3 bases and J by 4 bases, with 9 bases between them. CDR1 is MDHEN, CDR2 SYDVKM, per germline. The CDR3 here is CASSFEVSTEAFF. Here the CDR3 DNA reads TGTGCCAGCAGTTTTGAGGTTAGCACTGAAGCTTTCTTT.

Turning to this clonotype: A read error is possible here, since a much larger clone lies one base away. Without the conserved terminal phenylalanine or tryptophan, this CDR3 likely stems from a read error. The rearrangement joins TRBV10-3 to TRBJ2-5; TRBD1 agrees at 11 bases. Trimming at V came to 11 bases and at J to 3 bases, leaving 5 bases not matched to a gene. The germline CDR1 and CDR2 sequences are ENHRY and SYGVKD. The CDR3 runs 13 residues. The CDR3 spells CAVGQGVEETQYL. CDR3 DNA: TGTGCCGTGGGACAGGGGGTAGAAGAGACCCAGTACTTA.

This clonotype appeared a few times. The chain joins TRBV11-2 to TRBJ1-3; D is undetermined. The CDR3 runs to 16 residues. Trimming pared 7 bases from V and 0 bases from J, leaving 16 bases between. CDR1 and CDR2 from the germline V gene are SGHAT and FQNNGV. The CDR3 DNA reads TGTGCCAGCAACCCGATCGGCCGATCCTCTGGAAACACCATATATTTT. Amino acid sequence: CASNPIGRSSGNTIYF. Combining the CDR3 with reference TRBV11-2 and TRBJ1-3 gives the whole variable domain EAGVAQSPRYKIIEKRQSVAFWCNPISGHATLYWYQQILGQGPKLLIQFQNNGVVDDSQLPKDRFSAERLKGVDSTLKIQPAKLEDSAVYLCASNPIGRSSGNTIYFGEGSWLTVV.

There are a few counts of this clonotype. The chain is built from TRBV7-9 and TRBJ2-7; D is possibly TRBD1 or TRBD2 (5 bases each). Trimming removed 4 bases from V and 0 bases from J, with 13 bases in between. There are 15 residues in the CDR3. Looked up from germline, CDR1 is SEHNR and CDR2 is FQNEAQ (reference sequence). The CDR3 nucleotides read TGTGCCAGCAGCTCCTATCGGGACGGCTCCTACGAGCAGTACTTC. Its translation is CASSSYRDGSYEQYF.

V gene TRBV7-8 combines with J gene TRBJ2-1; possible D gene TRBD1, 6 bases. Trimming took off 2 bases at V and 4 bases at J, with 15 bases between the two ends. The length of the CDR3 is 16 residues. The germline gives CDR1 SGHVS, CDR2 FQNEAQ. The CDR3 is CASSLNGYRVYNEQFF. The CDR3 DNA reads TGTGCCAGCAGCTTAAATGGGTACAGGGTATACAATGAGCAGTTCTTC.

This clonotype was recorded at least ten times. The chain has TRBV7-2 and TRBJ2-7; no clear D gene. The V gene lost 6 bases and the J gene lost 0 bases, with 18 bases spanning the gap. The CDR3 has 16 residues. Germline lookup yields CDR1 SGHTA and CDR2 FQGNSA. CDR3 residues: CASSPFKSTNSYEQYF. The CDR3, as DNA: TGTGCCAGCAGTCCATTTAAAAGCACTAACTCCTACGAGCAGTACTTC.

The chain joins TRBV18 to TRBJ2-7, with 10 bases that match TRBD1. The length of the CDR3 is 16 residues. Trimming removed 5 bases from V and 1 base from J; junction bases left unmatched: 8. CDR1 is KGHSH and CDR2 is LQKENI in the germline V gene. CDR3 amino acids: CASSDLDRGASYEQYF. Here the CDR3 DNA reads TGTGCCAGCTCAGATCTGGACAGGGGGGCATCCTACGAGCAGTACTTC.

The chain uses TRBV12-3 or TRBV12-4 and TRBJ2-5, with D possibly matching TRBD2 (6 bases). The CDR3 length is 15 residues. V was trimmed by 3 bases and J by 3 bases, leaving 14 bases between them. The CDR3 loop is CASSLALALEETQYF. DNA for the CDR3: TGTGCCAGCAGTTTGGCGCTAGCGCTCGAAGAGACCCAGTACTTC.

The V gene is TRBV14, the J gene TRBJ2-3; D is unclear. The CDR3 is made up of 14 amino acids. Germline lookup yields CDR1 SGHDN and CDR2 FVKESK. Trimming took off 0 bases at V and 8 bases at J, with 12 bases between the two ends. The CDR3 sequence: CASSQDGRFGTQYF. CDR3 nucleotides: TGTGCCAGCAGCCAAGATGGTCGGTTTGGTACGCAGTATTTT.

This clonotype has only a few counts. This chain connects TRBV12-3 or TRBV12-4 to TRBJ1-2; no firm D call. Trimming took off 1 base at V and 7 bases at J, with 13 bases between the two ends. The CDR3 is 14 residues long. The DNA of the CDR3 is TGTGCCAGCAGTTTAGGCCCCGACGTTAGTGGCTACACCTTC. It encodes CASSLGPDVSGYTF.

This clonotype showed up just a few times. The chain joins TRBV7-3 to TRBJ2-3; 7 bases fit TRBD1. Germline CDR1 is SGHTA and CDR2 is FQGTGA. The CDR3 loop spans 12 amino acids. The junction had 5 bases not matched to a gene; V was cut back by 5 bases and J by 9 bases. CDR3 sequence reads: CASSVETGTQYF. DNA of the CDR3: TGTGCCAGCAGCGTGGAGACAGGGACGCAGTATTTT.

This clonotype was found a few times. The chain has TRBV29-1 and TRBJ2-1; 7 bases match TRBD2. This CDR3 has 17 amino acids. The germline CDR1 and CDR2 sequences are SQVTM and ANQGSEA. With 7 bases clipped from V and 1 base from J, the junction kept 16 bases outside the gene matches. CDR3 coding DNA: TGCAGCGCTTACTCGGGGAAACTAGCGATTTCCTACAATGAGCAGTTCTTC. This sequence encodes CSAYSGKLAISYNEQFF.

This clonotype showed up just a few times. The chain uses TRBV6-5 and TRBJ1-2, with 10 bases lining up with TRBD1. CDR1 MNHEY and CDR2 SVGAGI come from the germline V gene. The CDR3 runs to 15 residues. The junction had 4 bases not matched to a gene; V was cut back by 0 bases and J by 6 bases. The CDR3 nucleotides are TGTGCCAGCAGTTACTCGACAGGGGGCGTCCATGGCTACACCTTC. Residues: CASSYSTGGVHGYTF.

This clonotype was seen only a few times. The chain has TRBV3-1 and TRBJ2-1; TRBD2 aligns across 11 bases. Germline values: CDR1 LGHDT, CDR2 YNNKEL (reference sequence). The CDR3 spans 15 residues. V trimming: 6 bases; J trimming: 5 bases; junction bases outside the gene matches: 6. CDR3 protein: CASSLAGGRHNEQFF. CDR3 nucleotide sequence: TGTGCCAGCAGTCTAGCGGGAGGTCGGCACAATGAGCAGTTCTTC.

This clonotype has more than one count but fewer than ten. The DNA for the CDR3 is TGCAGTGCTAGACCAAATAGGGGGGTACTTGAAAAACTGTTTTTT. Its protein is CSARPNRGVLEKLFF. The V gene is TRBV20-1, the J gene TRBJ1-4, with D maybe TRBD1 (6 bases). The V gene's germline CDR1 is DFQATT and CDR2 SNEGSKA (reference sequence). The CDR3 is 15 residues long. V was trimmed by 2 bases and J by 7 bases, leaving 17 bases between them.

The chain's CDR3 is CSGRGGQDKAEAFF. The DNA of the CDR3 is TGCAGCGGCCGTGGAGGGCAGGACAAGGCTGAAGCTTTCTTT. V is TRBV29-1 and J is TRBJ1-1, with a possible D match to TRBD1 (5 bases). This CDR3 spans 14 amino acids. The ends were cut back, 7 bases at V and 6 bases at J, with 21 bases in the middle. Germline CDR1 reads SQVTM; CDR2 reads ANQGSEA.

Many counts were recorded for this clonotype. The chain links TRBV4-2 to TRBJ2-4; D gene unclear. Germline-derived CDR1 and CDR2 are LGHNA and YNFKEQ. There are 14 residues in the CDR3. Trimming stripped 6 bases from V and 3 bases from J, with 12 bases between. This CDR3 reads CASRKLMDKNIQYF. The CDR3 nucleotides read TGTGCCAGCAGGAAATTGATGGACAAAAACATTCAGTACTTC.

The V call is TRBV20-1, the J call TRBJ1-2, with 8 bases matching TRBD1. This CDR3 is 14 amino acids long. V gave up 6 bases and J gave up 3 bases; unmatched junction bases: 9. Germline CDR1 DFQATT, CDR2 SNEGSKA (reference sequence). The CDR3 DNA reads TGCAGTGCACCACCCGGGACAGGATACTATGGCTACACCTTC. Translated: CSAPPGTGYYGYTF.

This clonotype turned up a few times. The rearrangement uses TRBV5-6 and TRBJ2-7; D is uncertain. V dropped 1 base and J dropped 6 bases, with 11 bases sitting between them. The CDR3 spans 13 residues. Germline V gene lookup returns CDR1 SGHDT and CDR2 YYEEEE. The CDR3 nucleotides read TGTGCCAGCAGCTTGTTGTTTAGAGCCGAGCAGTACTTC. Protein: CASSLLFRAEQYF.